Below, one TCR beta chain is given with its context. This sample was taken from a study of blood T cell repertoires in COVID-19. In the study overall: Samples representing acute and convalescent COVID-19 were sourced from the United States, Italy and Spain. Sample material is recorded as cDNA or gDNA derived from T cells, B-cell-depleted T cells, or PBMCs.

Authors' processing steps: Using reference gene primer amplification, nucleated cell counts were estimated. This table comes from immunoSEQ multiplex PCR, and its TCRdb copy is limited to in-frame clones, with some not included. V and J calls and clone size are as listed in that table; D and trimming were resolved from the DNA. The table shows around 180,000 clones, with approximately 85% occurring only once. The source of this sequence is a man in his sixties with acute or convalescent COVID-19. Material: peripheral blood.

For the CDR3, the DNA is TGTGCCAGCAGTACCCGAGGACTGGTGAACACTGAAGCTTTCTTT. This translates into CASSTRGLVNTEAFF. The rearrangement uses TRBV28 and TRBJ1-1; D ambiguous. The germline V gene encodes CDR1 MDHEN and CDR2 SYDVKM. V shed 5 bases and J shed 0 bases, with 13 bases lying between them. This CDR3 comprises 15 residues.